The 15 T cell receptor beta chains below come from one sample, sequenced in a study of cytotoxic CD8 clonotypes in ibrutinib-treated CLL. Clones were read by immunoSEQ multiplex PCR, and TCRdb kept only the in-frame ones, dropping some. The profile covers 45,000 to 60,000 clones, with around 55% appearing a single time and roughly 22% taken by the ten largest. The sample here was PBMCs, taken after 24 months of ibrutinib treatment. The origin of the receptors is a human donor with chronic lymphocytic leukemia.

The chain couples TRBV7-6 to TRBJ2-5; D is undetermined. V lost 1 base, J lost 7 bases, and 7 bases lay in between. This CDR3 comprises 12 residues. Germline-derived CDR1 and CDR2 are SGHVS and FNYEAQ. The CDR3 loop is CASSLGGGTQYF. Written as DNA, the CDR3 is TGTGCCAGCAGCTTAGGTGGTGGGACCCAGTACTTC.

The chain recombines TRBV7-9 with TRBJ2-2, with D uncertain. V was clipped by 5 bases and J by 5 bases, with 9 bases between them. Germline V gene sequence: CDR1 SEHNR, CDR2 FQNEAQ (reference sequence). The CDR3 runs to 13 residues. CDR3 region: CASSELWTGELFF. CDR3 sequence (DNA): TGTGCCAGCAGCGAGCTCTGGACCGGGGAGCTGTTTTTT. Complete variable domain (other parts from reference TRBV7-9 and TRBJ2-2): DTGVSQNPRHKITKRGQNVTFRCDPISEHNRLYWYRQTLGQGPEFLTYFQNEAQLEKSRLLSDRFSAERPKGSFSTLEIQRTEQGDSAMYLCASSELWTGELFFGEGSRLTVL.

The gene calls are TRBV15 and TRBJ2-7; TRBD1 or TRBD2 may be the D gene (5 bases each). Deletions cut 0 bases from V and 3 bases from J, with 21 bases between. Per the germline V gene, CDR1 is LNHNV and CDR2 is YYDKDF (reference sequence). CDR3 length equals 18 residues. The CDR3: CATSRDTRPGRRVYEQYF. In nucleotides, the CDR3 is TGTGCCACCAGCAGAGATACCCGCCCAGGGAGAAGGGTCTACGAGCAGTACTTC.

CDR3 sequence (DNA): TGTGCCATCAGAGATGACGCGTTACAAGAGACCCAGTACTTC. Translation gives CAIRDDALQETQYF. The V and J genes are TRBV10-3 and TRBJ2-5, with D unclear. Germline values: CDR1 ENHRY, CDR2 SYGVKD. Deletions cut 6 bases from V and 2 bases from J, with 13 bases between. This CDR3 has 14 amino acids.

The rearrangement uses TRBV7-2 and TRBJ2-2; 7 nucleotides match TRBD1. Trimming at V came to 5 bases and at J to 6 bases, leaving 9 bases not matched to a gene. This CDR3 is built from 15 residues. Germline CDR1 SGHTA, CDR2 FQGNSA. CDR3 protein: CASSPRGLLAGELFF. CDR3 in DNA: TGTGCCAGCAGCCCGAGGGGGCTTCTAGCCGGGGAGCTGTTTTTT.

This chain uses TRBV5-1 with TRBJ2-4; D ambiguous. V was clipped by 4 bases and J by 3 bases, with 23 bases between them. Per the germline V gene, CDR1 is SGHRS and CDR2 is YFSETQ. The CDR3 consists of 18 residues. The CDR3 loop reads CASSPDPLRISGKNIQYF. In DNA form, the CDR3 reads TGCGCCAGCAGCCCAGACCCCCTACGGATATCGGGCAAAAACATTCAGTACTTC.

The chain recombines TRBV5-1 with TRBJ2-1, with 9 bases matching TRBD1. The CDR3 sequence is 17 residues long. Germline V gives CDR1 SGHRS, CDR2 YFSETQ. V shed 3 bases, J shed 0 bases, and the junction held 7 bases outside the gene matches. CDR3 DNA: TGCGCCAGCAGCTCAAACAGGGGGCTCAGCTCCTACAATGAGCAGTTCTTC. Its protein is CASSSNRGLSSYNEQFF.

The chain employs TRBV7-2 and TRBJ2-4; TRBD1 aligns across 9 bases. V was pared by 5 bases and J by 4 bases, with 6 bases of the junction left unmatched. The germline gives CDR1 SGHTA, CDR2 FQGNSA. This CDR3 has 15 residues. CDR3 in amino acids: CASSLIGQGKNIQYF. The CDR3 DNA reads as TGTGCCAGCAGCCTTATCGGACAGGGGAAAAACATTCAGTACTTC.

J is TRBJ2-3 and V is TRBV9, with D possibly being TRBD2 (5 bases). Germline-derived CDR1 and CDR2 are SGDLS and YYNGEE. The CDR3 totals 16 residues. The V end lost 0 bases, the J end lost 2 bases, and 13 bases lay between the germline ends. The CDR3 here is CASSVESTGSTDTQYF. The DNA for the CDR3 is TGTGCCAGCAGCGTAGAAAGTACGGGGTCCACAGATACGCAGTATTTT.

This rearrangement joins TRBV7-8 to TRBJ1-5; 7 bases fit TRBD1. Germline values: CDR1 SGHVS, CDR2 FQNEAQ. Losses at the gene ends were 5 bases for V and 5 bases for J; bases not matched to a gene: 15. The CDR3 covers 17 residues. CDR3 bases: TGTGCCAGCAGCCCTAGGGCCGGGACAGACATCTATCAGCCCCAGCATTTT. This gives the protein CASSPRAGTDIYQPQHF.

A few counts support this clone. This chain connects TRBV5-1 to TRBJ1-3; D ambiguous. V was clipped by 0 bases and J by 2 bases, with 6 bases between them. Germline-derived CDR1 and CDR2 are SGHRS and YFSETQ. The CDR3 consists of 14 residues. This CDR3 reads CASSLESAGNTIYF. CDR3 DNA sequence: TGCGCCAGCAGCTTGGAGTCTGCTGGAAACACCATATATTTT.

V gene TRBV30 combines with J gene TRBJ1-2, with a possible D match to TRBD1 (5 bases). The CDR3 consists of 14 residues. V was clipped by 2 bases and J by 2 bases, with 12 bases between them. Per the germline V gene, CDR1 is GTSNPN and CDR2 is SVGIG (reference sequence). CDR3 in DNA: TGTGCCTGGAGTAGAATTGGGGGGAACTATGGCTACACCTTC. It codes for CAWSRIGGNYGYTF.

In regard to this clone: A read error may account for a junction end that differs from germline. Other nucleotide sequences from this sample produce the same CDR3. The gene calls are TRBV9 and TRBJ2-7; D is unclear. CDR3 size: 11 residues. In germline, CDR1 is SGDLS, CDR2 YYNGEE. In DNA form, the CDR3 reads TGTGCTAGCAGCGTAGAGTACGAGCAGTACTTC. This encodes CASSVEYEQYF.

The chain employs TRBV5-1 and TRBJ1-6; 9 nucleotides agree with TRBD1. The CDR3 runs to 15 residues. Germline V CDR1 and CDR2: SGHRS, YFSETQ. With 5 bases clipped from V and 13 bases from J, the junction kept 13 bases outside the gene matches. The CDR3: CASRPPGQGVWPLHF. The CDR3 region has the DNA TGCGCCAGCAGACCCCCGGGACAGGGAGTTTGGCCCCTCCACTTT.

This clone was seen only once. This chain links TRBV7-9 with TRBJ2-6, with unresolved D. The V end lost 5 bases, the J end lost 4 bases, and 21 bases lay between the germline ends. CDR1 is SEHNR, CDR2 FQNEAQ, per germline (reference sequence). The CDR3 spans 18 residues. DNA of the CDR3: TGTGCCAGCAGCCGGCCGCCATACCATGACAAAGGGGCCAACGTCCTGACTTTC. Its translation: CASSRPPYHDKGANVLTF.